Each of the 24 T cell receptor beta chains below was sequenced from the same sample in a study of T-cell memory formation after mild COVID-19. TCRdb reprocessed the 5' RACE reads with MiXCR, giving one entry per CDR3 protein. The sample carries 250,000 to 300,000 distinct CDR3 sequences, roughly 15% recorded once. Sequencing was carried out using PBMCs or a T cell subset sorted from them (not recorded which). The source is a man aged 18 to 35 who had mild COVID-19 (a few samples of this study predate the infection). Cell type and time point are not known.

This chain links TRBV20-1 with TRBJ2-5; 9 nucleotides line up with TRBD2. The CDR3 sequence is 15 residues long. CDR1 DFQATT and CDR2 SNEGSKA come from the germline V gene (reference sequence). V was pared by 1 base and J by 2 bases, with 5 bases of the junction left unmatched. This chain's CDR3 is CSARALAGSQETQYF. Written as DNA, the CDR3 is TGCAGTGCTAGAGCTCTAGCGGGGTCACAAGAGACCCAGTACTTC.

The rearrangement uses TRBV7-8 and TRBJ2-1; 7 nucleotides agree with TRBD1. V was pared by 5 bases and J by 4 bases, with 8 bases of the junction left unmatched. The length of the CDR3 is 15 residues. Germline V CDR1 and CDR2: SGHVS, FQNEAQ. CDR3 nucleotides: TGTGCCAGCAGCCCGATCGACAGGGTTTACAATGAGCAGTTCTTC. It translates to CASSPIDRVYNEQFF.

This clonotype was recorded a few times. CDR3 DNA sequence: TGTGCCATCAGCCCGGGCGAGGGCCAGCCCCAGCATTTT. Its translation: CAISPGEGQPQHF. The chain joins TRBV10-3 to TRBJ1-5; D unclear. The CDR3 extends over 13 amino acids. The germline CDR1 and CDR2 sequences are ENHRY and SYGVKD. The V gene lost 6 bases and the J gene lost 7 bases, with 13 bases spanning the gap.

The chain is built from TRBV4-1 and TRBJ2-5; D is unresolved. Trimming cost V 1 base and J 5 bases, with 17 bases left between them. This CDR3 spans 16 amino acids. Germline assignment: CDR1 MGHRA and CDR2 YSYEKL. CDR3 bases: TGCGCCAGCAGCCAAGCGGCGAGCGCCCCGAACGAGACCCAGTACTTC. This translates into CASSQAASAPNETQYF.

This clonotype was recorded a few times. The chain is built from TRBV12-3 or TRBV12-4 and TRBJ2-1, with TRBD2 matching over 8 bases. The CDR3 is 15 amino acids. The V and J ends lost 6 bases and 4 bases, in that order; junction bases with no gene match: 8. The CDR3 coding sequence is TGTGCCAGCAGGTTTCGCGGGGGGCCGTACAATGAGCAGTTCTTC. Amino acids: CASRFRGGPYNEQFF.

This clonotype was counted a few times. The chain uses TRBV4-3 and TRBJ2-1; possible D gene TRBD1, 5 bases. The CDR3 is made up of 16 amino acids. V dropped 1 base and J dropped 0 bases, with 10 bases sitting between them. Germline V gene sequence: CDR1 LGHNA, CDR2 YSLEER. The CDR3 is CASSQVVQVSYNEQFF. DNA for the CDR3: TGCGCCAGCAGCCAAGTTGTACAGGTCTCCTACAATGAGCAGTTCTTC.

This clonotype was found a few times. The chain links TRBV4-3 to TRBJ2-3, with 12 bases matching TRBD2. The CDR3 is 18 residues long. Trimming removed 0 bases from V and 3 bases from J; junction bases left unmatched: 7. Germline values: CDR1 LGHNA, CDR2 YSLEER. The CDR3, as DNA: TGCGCCAGCAGCCAAGACACTAGCGGGGGGCTTAATACAGATACGCAGTATTTT. Its protein is CASSQDTSGGLNTDTQYF.

This sequence joins TRBV19 and TRBJ2-3, with 8 bases fitting TRBD1. Germline assignment: CDR1 LNHDA and CDR2 SQIVND (reference sequence). The CDR3 is made up of 16 amino acids. V lost 4 bases to trimming and J lost 4 bases; unmatched junction nucleotides: 10. CDR3 region: CASSTDRASRADTQYF. The CDR3 DNA reads TGTGCCAGTAGTACGGACAGGGCGAGCAGGGCAGATACGCAGTATTTT.

V and J are TRBV7-2 and TRBJ2-1, with 14 bases identical to TRBD2. Germline assignment: CDR1 SGHTA and CDR2 FQGNSA. The CDR3 length is 19 residues. V lost 5 bases to trimming and J lost 7 bases; unmatched junction nucleotides: 16. The CDR3 protein is CASSERMGLAGADRNEQFF. CDR3 DNA: TGTGCCAGCAGCGAGAGGATGGGACTAGCGGGGGCGGACCGAAATGAGCAGTTCTTC.

This chain joins TRBV7-3 and TRBJ2-5; 7 bases agree with TRBD1. Trimming took 10 bases from V and 6 from J; bases not matched to a gene: 11. The CDR3 runs to 13 residues. Germline CDR1 SGHTA, CDR2 FQGTGA. CDR3 DNA: TGTGCCATTCGAGAGGGGGCCGAAAAGACCCAGTACTTC. This sequence encodes CAIREGAEKTQYF.

This chain links TRBV9 with TRBJ2-1; D gene unclear. The V gene lost 4 bases and the J gene lost 1 base, with 12 bases spanning the gap. CDR3 length: 15 amino acids. Germline V lookup: CDR1 SGDLS, CDR2 YYNGEE. The DNA for the CDR3 is TGTGCCAGCAGCCCACAGCCTGGGTCCTACAATGAGCAGTTCTTC. The encoded protein is CASSPQPGSYNEQFF.

The chain joins TRBV29-1 to TRBJ2-1, with D maybe TRBD1 (6 bases). V was cut by 5 bases and J by 4 bases, with 15 bases left in between. CDR1 is SQVTM, CDR2 ANQGSEA, per germline. This CDR3 region has 14 residues. The DNA for the CDR3 is TGCAGCGTTAGACAGGATTTGGGTTACAATGAGCAGTTCTTC. It encodes CSVRQDLGYNEQFF.

This clonotype was recorded a few times. This chain uses TRBV18 with TRBJ2-4, with D perhaps matching TRBD1 (5 bases). Trimming took off 5 bases at V and 6 bases at J, with 8 bases between the two ends. The CDR3 runs 12 residues. Germline values: CDR1 KGHSH, CDR2 LQKENI. Here the CDR3 reads CASSSQGNIQYF. CDR3 bases: TGTGCCAGCTCATCTCAGGGAAACATTCAGTACTTC.

In nucleotides, the CDR3 is TGTGCCACCAGTGATGACGGACACATACGAAGACAAGAGACCCAGTACTTC. This gives the protein CATSDDGHIRRQETQYF. The genes are TRBV24-1 and TRBJ2-5; tentative D call: TRBD1 (5 bases). Trimming shortened V by 3 bases and J by 2 bases, and 18 bases separated the two germline ends. The CDR3 has 17 residues. The germline V gene has CDR1 KGHDR and CDR2 SFDVKD.

The chain joins TRBV24-1 to TRBJ2-5, with D perhaps TRBD1 (6 bases). Germline V gene sequence: CDR1 KGHDR, CDR2 SFDVKD. Trimming stripped 10 bases from V and 3 bases from J, with 14 bases between. This CDR3 has 13 residues. The CDR3 bases are TGTGCCACTTTCCGGGACAATGAAGAGACCCAGTACTTC. Its translation is CATFRDNEETQYF.

This clonotype was recorded a few times. The chain carries TRBV6-1 and TRBJ1-1, with a weak D call TRBD1 (5 bases). The V gene's germline CDR1 is MNHNS and CDR2 SASEGT. V was pared by 6 bases and J by 2 bases, with 16 bases between. The CDR3 loop spans 15 amino acids. The CDR3 loop is CASSSTTGANTEAFF. In DNA form, the CDR3 reads TGTGCCAGCAGCAGCACCACAGGAGCCAACACTGAAGCTTTCTTT.

The chain carries TRBV7-9 and TRBJ1-1; D not resolved. The CDR3 extends over 16 amino acids. V gave up 2 bases and J gave up 3 bases, with 16 bases separating them. Germline assignment: CDR1 SEHNR and CDR2 FQNEAQ (reference sequence). The CDR3 region is CASSLPTLSFDTEAFF. The CDR3 DNA reads TGTGCCAGCAGCTTACCCACCCTGAGCTTCGACACTGAAGCTTTCTTT.

This clonotype was counted many times. The chain employs TRBV18 and TRBJ1-6, with D tentatively TRBD1 (5 bases). V was clipped by 3 bases and J by 5 bases, with 5 bases between them. Germline CDR1 reads KGHSH; CDR2 reads LQKENI. This CDR3 spans 13 amino acids. Here the CDR3 reads CASSPDNNSPLHF. CDR3 DNA: TGTGCCAGCTCACCGGACAATAATTCACCCCTCCACTTT.

This clonotype was observed a few times. The chain carries TRBV20-1 and TRBJ1-2; no firm D call. Germline V gene sequence: CDR1 DFQATT, CDR2 SNEGSKA (reference sequence). V lost 3 bases, J lost 5 bases, and 16 bases lay in between. The CDR3 length is 14 residues. This CDR3 reads CSASRGRSLYGYTF. DNA of the CDR3: TGCAGTGCTAGCCGAGGACGGAGCCTTTATGGCTACACCTTC.

The chain uses TRBV7-3 and TRBJ2-3, with 8 positions matching TRBD2. Germline CDR1 is SGHTA and CDR2 is FQGTGA. CDR3 size: 15 residues. The V and J ends lost 6 bases and 5 bases, in that order; junction bases with no gene match: 10. Here the CDR3 DNA reads TGTGCCAGCAGTTATCAAGCGGGGGCGGGAGATACGCAGTATTTT. This gives the protein CASSYQAGAGDTQYF.

There are a few counts of this clonotype. The rearrangement uses TRBV11-2 and TRBJ2-1; perhaps TRBD1 as D (6 bases). The CDR3 is made up of 14 amino acids. Germline CDR1 reads SGHAT; CDR2 reads FQNNGV. V lost 3 bases and J lost 4, with 10 bases in between. In DNA form, the CDR3 reads TGTGCCAGCAGCTTTCTCGGACAGTACAATGAGCAGTTCTTC. As protein: CASSFLGQYNEQFF.

The chain links TRBV9 to TRBJ1-2; the D gene is possibly TRBD1 (5 bases). CDR3 length: 15 amino acids. Germline-derived CDR1 and CDR2 are SGDLS and YYNGEE. Trimming cost V 4 bases and J 5 bases, with 18 bases left between them. The CDR3, as DNA: TGTGCCAGCAGCCTTTCCGGGGGGTCTCCGTATGGCTACACCTTC. This translates into CASSLSGGSPYGYTF. The entire variable domain, with the rest obtained from reference TRBV9 and TRBJ1-2, is as follows: DSGVTQTPKHLITATGQRVTLRCSPRSGDLSVYWYQQSLDQGLQFLIQYYNGEERAKGNILERFSAQQFPDLHSELNLSSLELGDSALYFCASSLSGGSPYGYTFGSGTRLTVV.

This clonotype has only a few counts. J is TRBJ2-5 and V is TRBV7-9, with D perhaps TRBD2 (6 bases). V was cut by 8 bases and J by 2 bases, with 15 bases left in between. Germline CDR1 is SEHNR and CDR2 is FQNEAQ (reference sequence). The CDR3 is made up of 14 amino acids. This CDR3 is CASLVAGIQETQYF. The CDR3 nucleotides are TGTGCCAGCCTAGTCGCGGGAATACAAGAGACCCAGTACTTC.

Here the CDR3 reads CASSVTSLAGELFF. In nucleotides, the CDR3 is TGTGCCAGCAGCGTAACCTCCCTCGCCGGGGAGCTGTTTTTT. The V and J genes are TRBV9 and TRBJ2-2; D not certain. CDR1 is SGDLS and CDR2 is YYNGEE in the germline V gene. The CDR3 is made up of 14 amino acids. The germline V and J ends were trimmed by 1 base and 6 bases, with 10 bases remaining between them.